The 5 T cell receptor beta chains in this list originate from one sample, sequenced in a study of cytomegalovirus exposure and HLA in healthy donors. The study ran its PCR with 60 Vbeta and 13 Jbeta primers. The assay was immunoSEQ multiplex PCR, and TCRdb's table has in-frame clones only and misses some. In the table there are 95,000 to 110,000 clones, over 9% of which are singletons. The sample taken for sequencing was PBMCs. These TCRs come from a man between 40 and 49 years old in good health and CMV-seropositive.

The chain links TRBV6-4 to TRBJ2-1, with TRBD1 matching 8 bases. Trimming removed 8 bases from V and 2 bases from J; junction bases left unmatched: 8. Germline V lookup: CDR1 MRHNA, CDR2 SNTAGT. CDR3 size: 15 residues. The CDR3: CASSSATGAYNEQFF. The CDR3 region has the DNA TGTGCCAGCTCAAGCGCGACAGGGGCCTACAATGAGCAGTTCTTC.

In this sample, this clone turned up a few times. The gene calls are TRBV15 and TRBJ2-1; weak D call: TRBD2 (6 bases). The CDR3 covers 15 residues. V lost 1 base, J lost 1 base, and 8 bases lay in between. Germline V CDR1 and CDR2: LNHNV, YYDKDF (reference sequence). Written as DNA, the CDR3 is TGTGCCACCAGCAGAGGGAGGGGATCCTACAATGAGCAGTTCTTC. Amino acids: CATSRGRGSYNEQFF.

The V gene is TRBV6-5, the J gene TRBJ2-7, with 8 positions matching TRBD1. Germline V lookup: CDR1 MNHEY, CDR2 SVGAGI. The CDR3 totals 13 residues. The ends lost 5 bases at V and 5 bases at J; junction bases unmatched: 5. Here the CDR3 reads CASSTLGQDEQYF. The CDR3 nucleotides read TGTGCCAGCAGTACTCTGGGACAGGACGAGCAGTACTTC.

The genes are TRBV5-4 and TRBJ1-2; no clear D. Deletions cut 0 bases from V and 5 bases from J, with 8 bases between. Germline V gene sequence: CDR1 SGHNT, CDR2 YYREEE (reference sequence). The CDR3 totals 13 residues. The DNA for the CDR3 is TGTGCCAGCAGCTTGGGAGCTGTTTATGGCTACACCTTC. It encodes CASSLGAVYGYTF.

The V and J genes are TRBV9 and TRBJ1-1; TRBD1 aligns across 7 bases. J was trimmed by 1 base and V by 4 bases; bases with no gene match: 10. Germline CDR1 is SGDLS and CDR2 is YYNGEE. The CDR3 contains 16 residues. The CDR3 region has the DNA TGTGCCAGCAGCCCCGAGGTACAGGGGAGGAACACTGAAGCTTTCTTT. It translates to CASSPEVQGRNTEAFF.